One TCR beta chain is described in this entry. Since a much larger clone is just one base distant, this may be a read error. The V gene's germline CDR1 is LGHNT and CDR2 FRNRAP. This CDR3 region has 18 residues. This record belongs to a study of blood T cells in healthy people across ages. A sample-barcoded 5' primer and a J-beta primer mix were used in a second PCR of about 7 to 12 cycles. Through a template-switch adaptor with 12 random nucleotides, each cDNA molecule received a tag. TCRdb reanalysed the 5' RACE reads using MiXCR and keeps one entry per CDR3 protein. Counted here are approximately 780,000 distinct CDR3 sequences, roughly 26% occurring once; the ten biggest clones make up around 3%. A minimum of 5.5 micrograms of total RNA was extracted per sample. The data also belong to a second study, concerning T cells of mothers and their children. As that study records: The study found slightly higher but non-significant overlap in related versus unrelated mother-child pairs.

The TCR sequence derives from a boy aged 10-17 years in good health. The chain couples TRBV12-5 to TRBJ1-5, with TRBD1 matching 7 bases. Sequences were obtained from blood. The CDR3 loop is CASGSGPRDSNSYQPQHF. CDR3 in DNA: TGTGCTAGTGGTTCGGGACCACGGGACAGTAATAGCTATCAGCCCCAGCATTTT.